This T cell receptor (beta chain) was profiled in a study of human T cells and chemical hapten exposure. Study in general: In the roughly 25-week study, patients were dosed weekly with diphenylcyclopropenone on the scalp throughout.

TCRdb called the RACE reads again in MiXCR, with one record for every CDR3 protein. The sample includes some 170,000 distinct CDR3 sequences, about a fifth of them seen just once. General observations from the study: TCRs at a frequency above 1 in 1000 stayed unchanged with DPC sensitization.

V was clipped by 0 bases and J by 3 bases, with 12 bases between them. The CDR3 is made up of 16 amino acids. Germline CDR1 and CDR2: SGHKS and YYEKEE (reference sequence). A note on this clonotype: Its matching antigen is unknown.

The time point denotes: patch test 1, 2 weeks after DPC sensitization. Treatment given: therapeutic diphenylcyclopropenone sensitization with weekly scalp DPC. The chain recombines TRBV5-5 with TRBJ1-4; D unresolved. The sequencing used whole blood, collected in connection with sensitization to the hapten diphenylcyclopropenone (DPC). The source is a woman between 50 and 59 years old with alopecia areata. Some clones in this sample may be carry-over from other donors' samples. Here the CDR3 reads CASSLAPGGPNEKLFF. The CDR3 nucleotides are TGTGCCAGCAGCTTGGCTCCTGGCGGGCCTAATGAAAAACTGTTTTTT.